This entry lists 27 T cell receptor beta chains sequenced from one sample in a study of blood T cell repertoires in COVID-19. Assay used: immunoSEQ multiplex PCR; TCRdb lists only in-frame clones, some missing. This sample yields a few hundred thousand clones, of which more than 70% are seen a single time; around 10% belongs to the top ten. Sample: peripheral blood. These TCRs come from a woman aged 30 to 39 with COVID-19, enrolled during active disease.

The rearrangement joins TRBV19 to TRBJ1-2; D is undetermined. This CDR3 has 16 amino acids. Trimming stripped 8 bases from V and 4 bases from J, with 23 bases between. From germline, CDR1 is LNHDA and CDR2 SQIVND (reference sequence). CDR3 loop: CASGSISGGLGYGYTF. DNA for the CDR3: TGTGCCAGTGGGTCAATCTCGGGTGGATTAGGCTATGGCTACACCTTC.

V usage is TRBV10-3 and J usage is TRBJ1-2, with 7 bases matching TRBD1. This CDR3 has 15 amino acids. V trimming: 0 bases; J trimming: 2 bases; junction bases outside the gene matches: 3. CDR1 is ENHRY, CDR2 SYGVKD, per germline. The CDR3 here is CAISESIGGNYGYTF. The CDR3 DNA follows: TGTGCCATCAGTGAGTCGATAGGGGGCAACTATGGCTACACCTTC.

The chain combines TRBV19 with TRBJ2-7; 9 bases are a match to TRBD1. The CDR3 is made up of 18 amino acids. With V trimmed by 1 base and J by 0 bases, 10 bases remained unmatched. CDR1 is LNHDA, CDR2 SQIVND, per germline (reference sequence). CDR3 loop: CASSIAVGQGTSSYEQYF. The CDR3 coding sequence is TGTGCCAGTAGTATAGCCGTAGGACAGGGGACCTCCTCCTACGAGCAGTACTTC.

This chain uses TRBV27 with TRBJ1-1; TRBD1 is a possible D gene (6 bases). The CDR3 is made up of 14 amino acids. CDR1 is MNHEY, CDR2 SMNVEV, per germline (reference sequence). V was clipped by 7 bases and J by 4 bases, with 16 bases between them. Written as DNA, the CDR3 is TGTGCCAGCAATCCGAGCAGGGGAAGCACTGAAGCTTTCTTT. As protein: CASNPSRGSTEAFF.

The rearrangement joins TRBV15 to TRBJ2-1; 13 bases line up with TRBD2. The germline CDR1 and CDR2 sequences are LNHNV and YYDKDF (reference sequence). V lost 8 bases and J lost 10; bases outside the gene matches: 5. There are 13 residues in the CDR3. The CDR3 loop is CATLGLAGTEQFF. DNA of the CDR3: TGTGCCACCCTGGGACTAGCGGGAACAGAGCAGTTCTTC.

The chain joins TRBV7-6 to TRBJ2-1, with 9 bases aligning to TRBD2. CDR3 length: 16 amino acids. Germline CDR1 and CDR2: SGHVS and FNYEAQ. Trimming at V came to 1 base and at J to 8 bases, leaving 9 bases not matched to a gene. The CDR3 DNA reads TGTGCCAGCAGCTTAGACGTTAGCGGGAGCCACGATGAGCAGTTCTTC. The encoded protein is CASSLDVSGSHDEQFF.

This clone was seen once. The chain uses TRBV18 and TRBJ2-1; 7 bases map to TRBD2. V shed 0 bases, J shed 3 bases, and the junction held 8 bases outside the gene matches. CDR1 is KGHSH and CDR2 is LQKENI in the germline V gene. This CDR3 is built from 17 residues. CDR3 sequence: CASSPPGGSGNYNEQFF. In DNA form, the CDR3 reads TGTGCCAGCTCACCACCGGGTGGGAGCGGGAACTACAATGAGCAGTTCTTC.

This clone came up a few times. This chain links TRBV25-1 with TRBJ2-3; D not certain. Germline values: CDR1 MGHDK, CDR2 SYGVNS. This CDR3 comprises 15 residues. Trimming took off 4 bases at V and 4 bases at J, with 15 bases between the two ends. Here the CDR3 reads CASSATGSPSDTQYF. The DNA for the CDR3 is TGTGCCAGCAGTGCAACCGGGTCACCGTCAGATACGCAGTATTTT.

CDR3 nucleotides: TGTGCCAGTTCCCCGGGACAGGGCAGCGGCTACACCTTC. This gives the protein CASSPGQGSGYTF. V is TRBV18 and J is TRBJ1-2, with 9 bases fitting TRBD1. The CDR3 extends over 13 amino acids. V gave up 9 bases and J gave up 8 bases; unmatched junction bases: 10. CDR1 is KGHSH, CDR2 LQKENI, per germline.

The genes are TRBV30 and TRBJ2-3, with 7 bases fitting TRBD2. The CDR3 totals 15 residues. V lost 3 bases, J lost 6 bases, and 12 bases stayed unmatched. In germline, CDR1 is GTSNPN, CDR2 SVGIG (reference sequence). The CDR3 DNA sequence: TGTGCCTGGAGCCCGACACTCGGGGGGTACGATACGCAGTATTTT. Translation gives CAWSPTLGGYDTQYF. The whole variable domain, remainder taken from reference TRBV30 and TRBJ2-3, is SQTIHQWPATLVQPVGSPLSLECTVEGTSNPNLYWYRQAAGRGLQLLFYSVGIGQISSEVPQNLSASRPQDRQFILSSKKLLLSDSGFYLCAWSPTLGGYDTQYFGPGTRLTVL.

J is TRBJ1-1 and V is TRBV18; no clear D gene. V dropped 4 bases and J dropped 8 bases, with 14 bases sitting between them. The germline V gene has CDR1 KGHSH and CDR2 LQKENI. CDR3 length equals 13 residues. CDR3 in amino acids: CASSLSTTQEAFF. The CDR3 nucleotides read TGTGCCAGCTCACTATCGACAACTCAAGAAGCTTTCTTT.

The J gene is TRBJ1-1, the V gene TRBV7-6; possible D gene TRBD1, 5 bases. The V and J ends lost 1 base and 5 bases respectively, with 17 bases between them. Germline V gives CDR1 SGHVS, CDR2 FNYEAQ. The CDR3 has 16 residues. The CDR3 region is CASSLGTNRHPTEAFF. The CDR3 DNA reads as TGTGCCAGCAGCTTAGGGACAAATAGGCACCCGACTGAAGCTTTCTTT. Based on the CDR3 plus reference TRBV7-6 and TRBJ1-1, the full variable domain is GAGVSQSPRYKVTKRGQDVALRCDPISGHVSLYWYRQALGQGPEFLTYFNYEAQQDKSGLPNDRFSAERPEGSISTLTIQRTEQRDSAMYRCASSLGTNRHPTEAFFGQGTRLTVV.

This clone was counted between two and nine times. The V and J genes are TRBV5-1 and TRBJ2-3; 8 nucleotides align to TRBD2. V dropped 2 bases and J dropped 1; count of bases not matched to a gene: 9. This CDR3 has 17 residues. Germline values: CDR1 SGHRS, CDR2 YFSETQ. CDR3: CASSLTSGLKGTDTQYF. CDR3 in DNA: TGCGCCAGCAGCTTAACTAGCGGTCTCAAGGGCACAGATACGCAGTATTTT. The full variable domain, in which reference TRBV5-1 and TRBJ2-3 provide the parts outside the CDR3, is KAGVTQTPRYLIKTRGQQVTLSCSPISGHRSVSWYQQTPGQGLQFLFEYFSETQRNKGNFPGRFSGRQFSNSRSEMNVSTLELGDSALYLCASSLTSGLKGTDTQYFGPGTRLTVL.

The chain couples TRBV29-1 to TRBJ1-1, with TRBD1 matching over 7 bases. CDR3 length: 15 amino acids. The trim removed 5 bases at V and 0 bases at J, leaving 9 bases unmatched. Germline-derived CDR1 and CDR2 are SQVTM and ANQGSEA. In DNA, the CDR3 is TGCAGCGTTATCCGGGACAGACCCATGAACACTGAAGCTTTCTTT. Encoded protein: CSVIRDRPMNTEAFF.

The sample holds one count of this clone. The chain links TRBV27 to TRBJ1-5; possibly TRBD1 for D (5 bases). The V gene's germline CDR1 is MNHEY and CDR2 SMNVEV (reference sequence). Trimming stripped 6 bases from V and 3 bases from J, with 15 bases between. The CDR3 length is 15 residues. The CDR3 DNA sequence: TGTGCCAGCAGACTCGGCGGGACCCCCAATCAGCCCCAGCATTTT. This codes for CASRLGGTPNQPQHF.

This chain uses TRBV30 with TRBJ2-4; 8 bases agree with TRBD1. Germline V lookup: CDR1 GTSNPN, CDR2 SVGIG (reference sequence). This CDR3 has 12 amino acids. With 4 bases clipped from V and 6 bases from J, the junction kept 2 bases outside the gene matches. The CDR3 spells CAWTGGRNIQYF. CDR3 DNA: TGTGCCTGGACAGGGGGCAGAAACATTCAGTACTTC.

The chain combines TRBV30 with TRBJ1-2; 9 nucleotides match TRBD1. Trimming removed 3 bases from V and 6 bases from J; junction bases left unmatched: 8. The CDR3 has 14 residues. Germline V gives CDR1 GTSNPN, CDR2 SVGIG (reference sequence). CDR3 sequence (DNA): TGTGCCTGGAGCAATTTAGGGACAGGGAATGGCTACACCTTC. Protein product: CAWSNLGTGNGYTF.

This chain joins TRBV6-5 and TRBJ2-1; 8 positions agree with TRBD2. With 1 base clipped from V and 6 bases from J, the junction kept 5 bases outside the gene matches. The length of the CDR3 is 15 residues. Germline assignment: CDR1 MNHEY and CDR2 SVGAGI. DNA of the CDR3: TGTGCCAGCAGTTACTTCGGGAGGGCCATCAATGAGCAGTTCTTC. This codes for CASSYFGRAINEQFF.

The chain has TRBV11-2 and TRBJ2-2; TRBD2 matches 7 bases. The CDR3 consists of 14 residues. The V gene's germline CDR1 is SGHAT and CDR2 FQNNGV. The junction had 1 base not matched to a gene; V was cut back by 3 bases and J by 3 bases. The CDR3: CASSLGGYTGELFF. For the CDR3, the DNA is TGTGCCAGCAGCTTGGGAGGGTACACCGGGGAGCTGTTTTTT.

The rearrangement links TRBV15 to TRBJ2-2, with D maybe TRBD2 (6 bases). Per the germline V gene, CDR1 is LNHNV and CDR2 is YYDKDF (reference sequence). This CDR3 has 15 amino acids. Trimming shortened V by 7 bases and J by 1 base, and 13 bases separated the two germline ends. This chain's CDR3 is CATKQSGGNTGELFF. Written as DNA, the CDR3 is TGTGCCACCAAACAATCCGGGGGGAACACCGGGGAGCTGTTTTTT.

The rearrangement joins TRBV18 to TRBJ1-1; D is undetermined. Trimming cost V 3 bases and J 0 bases, with 14 bases left between them. The CDR3 is made up of 16 amino acids. CDR1 KGHSH and CDR2 LQKENI come from the germline V gene. This CDR3 is CASSPSIGLMNTEAFF. The CDR3 DNA follows: TGTGCCAGCTCACCGTCGATCGGGTTAATGAACACTGAAGCTTTCTTT.

The V and J genes are TRBV3-1 (or the pseudogene TRBV3-2) and TRBJ1-2; no firm D call. V dropped 3 bases and J dropped 6 bases, with 8 bases sitting between them. This CDR3 is built from 12 residues. Per germline, CDR1 LGHDT and CDR2 YNNKEL (reference sequence). CDR3 in DNA: TGTGCCAGCAGCCATCCCGCAGATGGCTACACCTTC. Encoded protein: CASSHPADGYTF.

The gene calls are TRBV7-2 and TRBJ2-7; tentative D call: TRBD2 (7 bases). Trimming removed 5 bases at V and 3 bases at J, with 20 bases between. Germline V gives CDR1 SGHTA, CDR2 FQGNSA. The CDR3 spans 16 residues. The CDR3 reads CASSPWGLADLYEQYF. The CDR3 nucleotides are TGTGCCAGCAGCCCATGGGGGCTAGCGGATCTCTACGAGCAGTACTTC. Together with reference TRBV7-2 and TRBJ2-7, the CDR3 gives the full variable domain: GAGVSQSPSNKVTEKGKDVELRCDPISGHTALYWYRQSLGQGLEFLIYFQGNSAPDKSGLPSDRFSAERTGGSVSTLTIQRTQQEDSAVYLCASSPWGLADLYEQYFGPGTRLTVT.

This clone was detected only a few times. The chain is built from TRBV4-1 and TRBJ2-3, with D hard to call. CDR3 length equals 15 residues. Trimming cost V 1 base and J 1 base, with 9 bases left between them. Germline V gives CDR1 MGHRA, CDR2 YSYEKL. CDR3 nucleotide sequence: TGCGCCAGCAGCCAAGGACACGATGGCACAGATACGCAGTATTTT. As protein: CASSQGHDGTDTQYF.

The chain is built from TRBV30 and TRBJ1-6; D gene uncertain. The CDR3 extends over 14 amino acids. Trimming left V 0 bases short and J 8 bases short, with 11 bases between. Per the germline V gene, CDR1 is GTSNPN and CDR2 is SVGIG (reference sequence). In DNA, the CDR3 is TGTGCCTGGAGTGTCCCAGACACTCATTCACCCCTCCACTTT. This translates into CAWSVPDTHSPLHF.

V usage is TRBV7-9 and J usage is TRBJ2-7; D is perhaps TRBD1 (6 bases). Trimming stripped 3 bases from V and 0 bases from J, with 18 bases between. This CDR3 is built from 17 residues. The germline gives CDR1 SEHNR, CDR2 FQNEAQ (reference sequence). CDR3 DNA sequence: TGTGCCAGCAGCTTGAGGAGGACTCAGGGGAGCTCCTACGAGCAGTACTTC. This translates into CASSLRRTQGSSYEQYF.

The rearrangement links TRBV21-1 to TRBJ2-7; the table's TRBD2 call for D was not verified on the DNA. TRBV21-1 is termed a pseudogene. The CDR3 covers 14 residues. CDR3 bases: TGTGCCAGCAGCAAAGCGAGGCAGACCTACGAGCAGTACTTC. Protein product: CASSKARQTYEQYF.